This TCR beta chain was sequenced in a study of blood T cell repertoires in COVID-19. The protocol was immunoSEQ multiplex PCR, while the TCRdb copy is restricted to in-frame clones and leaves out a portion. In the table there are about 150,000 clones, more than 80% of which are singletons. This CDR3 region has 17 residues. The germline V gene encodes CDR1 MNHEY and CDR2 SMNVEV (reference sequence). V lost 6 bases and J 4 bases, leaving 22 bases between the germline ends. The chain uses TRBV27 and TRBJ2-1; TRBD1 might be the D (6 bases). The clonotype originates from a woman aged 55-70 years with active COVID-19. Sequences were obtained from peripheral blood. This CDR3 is CASSLILGHRPYNEQFF. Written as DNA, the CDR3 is TGTGCCAGCAGCCTCATATTGGGACACCGTCCTTACAATGAGCAGTTCTTC.